These T cell receptor beta chains were read from a single sample in a study of blood T cell repertoires in COVID-19. Some clones are missing from TCRdb's copy, which holds only in-frame ones; the method was immunoSEQ multiplex PCR. This sample has over 100,000 clones, with about 89% found just once. Material for sequencing was peripheral blood. Source of these receptors: a man aged 60 to 75 with COVID-19, enrolled during active disease. CDR3s include the opening cysteine and the closing phenylalanine or tryptophan. A D gene is named only where the DNA matches it firmly. Rows may omit the clone size; those that give it use once, few, many or a size class.

>TRBJ2-7|-|TRBV6-2/TRBV6-3|-
CASSLAGQISSYEQYF
TGTGCCAGCAGTCTGGCGGGACAGATTAGCTCCTACGAGCAGTACTTC
>TRBJ2-7|-|TRBV7-2|-
CASSLAQGNEQYF
TGTGCCAGCAGCTTAGCGCAGGGAAACGAGCAGTACTTC
>TRBJ2-7|TRBD1|TRBV7-9|once
CASSLAMQGADEQYF
TGTGCCAGCAGCTTAGCAATGCAGGGGGCCGACGAGCAGTACTTC
>TRBJ2-7|-|TRBV20-1|-
CSASRVTGASYEQYF
TGCAGTGCTAGTCGCGTGACAGGAGCCTCCTACGAGCAGTACTTC
>TRBJ2-3|-|TRBV7-8|-
CASSRQGTDTQYF
TGTGCCAGCAGCCGCCAGGGGACAGATACGCAGTATTTT
>TRBJ2-5|TRBD1|TRBV4-1|-
CASSQPGTGGRETQYF
TGCGCCAGCAGCCAACCCGGGACAGGGGGCAGAGAGACCCAGTACTTC
>TRBJ1-2|TRBD1|TRBV7-2|-
CASTLRTGFNYGYTF
TGTGCCAGCACCCTACGGACAGGCTTCAACTATGGCTACACCTTC
>TRBJ1-4|TRBD1|TRBV6-5|once
CASSQTGGNEKLFF
TGTGCCAGCAGTCAGACAGGGGGCAATGAAAAACTGTTTTTT
>TRBJ2-2|-|TRBV7-7|-
CASSTGTPRDGELFF
TGTGCTAGCAGTACCGGGACACCTCGGGACGGGGAGCTGTTTTTT
>TRBJ2-2|-|TRBV7-3|-
CASSRNSGYTGELFF
TGTGCCAGCAGCCGAAACTCGGGGTACACCGGGGAGCTGTTTTTT
>TRBJ1-2|-|TRBV30|-
CAWSVGDILNYGYTF
TGTGCCTGGAGCGTCGGGGACATTCTGAACTATGGCTACACCTTC
>TRBJ1-1|-|TRBV11-2|medium-sized
CASSRNRDDTEAFF
TGTGCCAGCAGCCGGAACAGGGACGACACTGAAGCTTTCTTT
>TRBJ1-1|-|TRBV5-1|-
CASSNRENTEAFF
TGCGCCAGCAGCAACCGGGAGAACACTGAAGCTTTCTTT
>TRBJ2-3|TRBD2|TRBV2|-
CASRRTTGGLGTDTQYF
TGTGCCAGCAGGAGGACTACCGGGGGGTTAGGAACAGATACGCAGTATTTT
>TRBJ2-7|TRBD1|TRBV6-5|-
CASTSRRQGAYEQYF
TGTGCCAGCACCTCCCGCCGGCAGGGGGCCTACGAGCAGTACTTC
>TRBJ2-3|-|TRBV6-2/TRBV6-3|-
CASSLGLLTSTDTQYF
TGTGCCAGCAGTTTAGGACTCCTGACTAGCACAGATACGCAGTATTTT
>TRBJ2-3|TRBD1|TRBV11-2|once
CASSLRPGQGSDTQYF
TGTGCCAGCAGCTTAAGGCCGGGACAGGGGTCAGATACGCAGTATTTT
>TRBJ1-4|-|TRBV6-5|-
CASTSGANEKLFF
TGTGCCAGCACCTCGGGGGCTAATGAAAAACTGTTTTTT
>TRBJ1-1|-|TRBV30|-
CAWSLGSNTEAFF
TGTGCCTGGTCCCTGGGGAGCAACACTGAAGCTTTCTTT
>TRBJ2-3|TRBD1|TRBV18|-
CASSPFPGQGLDTQYF
TGTGCCAGCTCACCTTTCCCGGGACAGGGGTTAGATACGCAGTATTTT
>TRBJ2-5|TRBD1|TRBV12-3/TRBV12-4|once
CASSRTGWETQYF
TGTGCCAGCAGTCGGACAGGGTGGGAGACCCAGTACTTC
>TRBJ1-6|TRBD1|TRBV12-5|-
CASGFGTGGGSPLHF
TGTGCTAGTGGTTTCGGGACAGGGGGTGGGTCACCCCTCCACTTT
>TRBJ1-6|-|TRBV5-1|-
CASSLGQGNSPLHF
TGCGCCAGCAGCTTGGGGCAGGGTAATTCACCCCTCCACTTT
>TRBJ2-3|-|TRBV3-1/TRBV3-2|-
CASSQVEGTQYF
TGTGCCAGCAGCCAAGTAGAGGGTACGCAGTATTTT
>TRBJ1-5|TRBD1|TRBV27|-
CASSSGTGWVSGQPQHF
TGTGCCAGCAGTTCAGGGACAGGGTGGGTTTCGGGTCAGCCCCAGCATTTT
>TRBJ1-5|-|TRBV6-5|few
CASSYSRNQPQHF
TGTGCCAGCAGTTACTCGCGAAATCAGCCCCAGCATTTT
>TRBJ1-1|-|TRBV11-2|few
CASSFKGVGGTEAFF
TGTGCCAGCAGCTTCAAAGGGGTAGGTGGCACTGAAGCTTTCTTT
>TRBJ1-5|TRBD1|TRBV6-1|-
CASSEWDSLNQPQHF
TGTGCCAGCAGTGAATGGGACAGTCTCAATCAGCCCCAGCATTTT
>TRBJ1-5|TRBD1|TRBV30|-
CAWGTGVDQPQHF
TGTGCCTGGGGGACAGGGGTGGATCAGCCCCAGCATTTT
>TRBJ1-6|TRBD1|TRBV2|-
CASSAGDRASPLHF
TGTGCCAGCAGTGCCGGGGACAGGGCTTCACCCCTCCACTTT
>TRBJ2-7|TRBD2|TRBV19|-
CASSTGLAEYEQYF
TGTGCCAGTAGTACGGGGCTAGCGGAATACGAGCAGTACTTC
>TRBJ1-3|TRBD1|TRBV30|-
CAWKNRGLGSGNTIYF
TGTGCCTGGAAAAACAGGGGACTGGGGTCTGGAAACACCATATATTTT
>TRBJ1-2|-|TRBV3-1/TRBV3-2|-
CASSDKGRGGDTF
TGTGCCAGCAGTGACAAGGGCAGGGGTGGGGACACCTTC
>TRBJ1-5|TRBD1|TRBV7-9|-
CASSMTGPPQHF
TGTGCCAGCAGCATGACAGGGCCGCCCCAGCATTTT
>TRBJ2-1|TRBD1|TRBV5-1|-
CASSLGQGSSYNEQFF
TGCGCCAGCAGCTTGGGACAGGGGAGCTCCTACAATGAGCAGTTCTTC
>TRBJ1-5|-|TRBV9|-
CASSVGDQPQHF
TGTGCCAGCAGCGTAGGCGATCAGCCCCAGCATTTT
>TRBJ2-1|TRBD1|TRBV2|-
CASGTLKKGGRSTGQFF
TGTGCCAGCGGGACCTTAAAGAAAGGGGGCAGGTCGACAGGGCAGTTCTTC
>TRBJ2-5|-|TRBV10-3|-
CAISGVRGLQETQYF
TGTGCCATCAGTGGGGTGCGGGGCCTCCAAGAGACCCAGTACTTC
>TRBJ2-5|-|TRBV5-1|-
CASSLAGGQETQYF
TGCGCCAGCAGCTTGGCAGGAGGGCAAGAGACCCAGTACTTC
>TRBJ2-5|TRBD2|TRBV7-3|-
CASSHGLAGQETQYF
TGTGCCAGCAGTCACGGACTAGCGGGGCAAGAGACCCAGTACTTC
>TRBJ1-1|-|TRBV14|-
CASSPDPIGTEAFF
TGTGCCAGCAGCCCCGACCCTATCGGGACTGAAGCTTTCTTT
>TRBJ1-5|-|TRBV28|-
CASRTPGSNQPQHF
TGTGCCAGCAGAACTCCGGGGAGCAATCAGCCCCAGCATTTT
>TRBJ1-1|-|TRBV5-1|-
CASYKEGHTEAFF
TGCGCCAGCTACAAGGAGGGTCACACTGAAGCTTTCTTT
>TRBJ1-4|-|TRBV6-5|-
CATTRTANEKLFF
TGTGCCACCACCCGGACAGCTAATGAAAAACTGTTTTTT
>TRBJ2-7|-|TRBV7-9|-
CASSPGYEQYF
TGTGCCAGCAGCCCCGGGTACGAGCAGTACTTC
>TRBJ2-4|-|TRBV3-1/TRBV3-2|-
CASSQGMGGLRAKNIQYF
TGTGCCAGCAGCCAAGGGATGGGGGGGCTGAGAGCCAAAAACATTCAGTACTTC
>TRBJ1-6|-|TRBV7-9|-
CASSLEGNSPLHF
TGTGCCAGCAGCTTGGAGGGAAATTCACCCCTCCACTTT
>TRBJ1-6|TRBD1|TRBV2|-
CASSELQGVSPLHF
TGTGCCAGCAGTGAACTGCAGGGGGTTTCACCCCTCCACTTT
>TRBJ2-2|TRBD1|TRBV10-3|-
CATQAGTATGELFF
TGTGCCACCCAAGCCGGGACAGCTACCGGGGAGCTGTTTTTT
>TRBJ2-7|TRBD1|TRBV7-2|-
CASSPGQYEQYF
TGTGCCAGCAGCCCGGGACAGTACGAGCAGTACTTC
>TRBJ1-3|TRBD1|TRBV5-6|-
CASSPRTGMSGNTIYF
TGTGCCAGCAGCCCGAGGACAGGGATGAGTGGAAACACCATATATTTT